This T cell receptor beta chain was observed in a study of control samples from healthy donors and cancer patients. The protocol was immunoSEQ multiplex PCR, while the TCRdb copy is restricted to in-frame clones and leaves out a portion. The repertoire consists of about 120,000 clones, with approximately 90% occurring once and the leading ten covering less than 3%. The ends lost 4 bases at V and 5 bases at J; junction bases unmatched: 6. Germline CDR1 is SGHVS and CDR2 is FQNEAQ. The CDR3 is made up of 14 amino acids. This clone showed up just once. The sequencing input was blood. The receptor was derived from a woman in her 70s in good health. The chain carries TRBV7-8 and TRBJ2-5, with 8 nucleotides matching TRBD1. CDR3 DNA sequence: TGTGCCAGCAGCTACCTCAGGGGGCAGGAGACCCAGTACTTC. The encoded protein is CASSYLRGQETQYF.